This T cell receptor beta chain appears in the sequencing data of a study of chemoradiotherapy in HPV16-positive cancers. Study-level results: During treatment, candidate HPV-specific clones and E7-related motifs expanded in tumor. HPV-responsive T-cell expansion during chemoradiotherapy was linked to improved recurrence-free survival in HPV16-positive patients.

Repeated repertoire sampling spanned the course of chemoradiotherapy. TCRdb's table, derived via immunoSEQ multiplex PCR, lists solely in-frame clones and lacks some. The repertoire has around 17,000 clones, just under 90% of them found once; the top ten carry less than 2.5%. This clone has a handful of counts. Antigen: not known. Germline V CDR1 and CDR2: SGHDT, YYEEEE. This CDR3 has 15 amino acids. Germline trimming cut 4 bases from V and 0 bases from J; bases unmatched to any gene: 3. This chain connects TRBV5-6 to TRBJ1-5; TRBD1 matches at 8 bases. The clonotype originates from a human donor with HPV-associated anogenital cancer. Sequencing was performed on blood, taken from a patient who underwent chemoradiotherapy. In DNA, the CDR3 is TGTGCCAGCAGCCGACAGGGGAATAGCAATCAGCCCCAGCATTTT. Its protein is CASSRQGNSNQPQHF.